This T cell receptor (beta chain) was sequenced in a study of blood T cell repertoires in COVID-19. Study summary: Samples representing acute and convalescent COVID-19 were sourced from the United States, Italy and Spain. T cells, B-cell-depleted T cells, or PBMCs provided the cDNA or gDNA that served as material.

V was shortened by 7 bases and J by 5 bases, with 18 bases between the two germline ends. Germline V gene data show CDR1 as LGHNT and CDR2 as FRNRAP. The CDR3 totals 14 residues. In the original workflow: Scientists estimated how many nucleated cells there were by amplifying reference gene primers. The repertoire was sequenced with immunoSEQ multiplex PCR; TCRdb's copy has only in-frame clones and lacks some. V and J calls and clone size come straight from that table; D and trimming were deduced from the DNA. The top ten hold more than 0.85% of the sample, which has 75,000 to 95,000 clones, 87% seen once.

V and J are TRBV12-5 and TRBJ2-7; D possibly corresponds to TRBD1 (5 bases). This receptor was obtained from a human donor in a cohort sampled during active COVID-19. The sample consisted of peripheral blood. CDR3 residues: CASVWYEGVHEQYF. CDR3 in DNA: TGTGCTAGTGTTTGGTATGAAGGGGTCCACGAGCAGTACTTC. Full variable domain (outside the CDR3, taken from reference TRBV12-5 and TRBJ2-7): DARVTQTPRHKVTEMGQEVTMRCQPILGHNTVFWYRQTMMQGLELLAYFRNRAPLDDSGMPKDRFSAEMPDATLATLKIQPSEPRDSAVYFCASVWYEGVHEQYFGPGTRLTVT.